The 30 T cell receptor beta chains presented below share a single source sample, sequenced in a study of cytomegalovirus exposure and HLA in healthy donors. The PCR had 60 Vbeta and 13 Jbeta primers. Only in-frame clones appear in the TCRdb table, and some are missing; sequencing was by immunoSEQ multiplex PCR. The sample consists of tens of thousands of clones, roughly four fifths of them appearing once. Sequenced sample: PBMCs. These receptors were collected from a man aged 45-65 years in good health and CMV-seronegative.

This chain connects TRBV28 to TRBJ1-3, with a possible D match to TRBD1 (5 bases). The CDR3 is 15 amino acids. The V and J ends lost 7 bases and 4 bases respectively, with 17 bases between them. Germline CDR1 is MDHEN and CDR2 is SYDVKM. CDR3 amino acids: CASTTSGGAGNTIYF. The CDR3 nucleotides are TGTGCCAGCACCACCTCCGGGGGAGCAGGAAACACCATATATTTT. The whole variable domain, filled in from reference TRBV28 and TRBJ1-3, reads DVKVTQSSRYLVKRTGEKVFLECVQDMDHENMFWYRQDPGLGLRLIYFSYDVKMKEKGDIPEGYSVSREKKERFSLILESASTNQTSMYLCASTTSGGAGNTIYFGEGSWLTVV.

The V and J genes are TRBV28 and TRBJ1-3; no firm D call. In germline, CDR1 is MDHEN, CDR2 SYDVKM. Trimming removed 10 bases at V and 0 bases at J, with 10 bases between. The CDR3 totals 13 residues. CDR3 protein: CATMPGSGNTIYF. CDR3 bases: TGTGCCACCATGCCCGGCTCTGGAAACACCATATATTTT.

Here the CDR3 reads CASSPFRGAEETQYF. CDR3 bases: TGCGCCAGCAGCCCATTCAGGGGGGCCGAAGAGACCCAGTACTTC. V and J are TRBV5-1 and TRBJ2-5, with D perhaps TRBD1 (7 bases). Per the germline V gene, CDR1 is SGHRS and CDR2 is YFSETQ. V lost 4 bases, J lost 3 bases, and 16 bases lay in between. CDR3 size: 15 residues.

The chain links TRBV5-1 to TRBJ2-3, with TRBD2 identical over 10 bases. The junction had 4 bases not matched to a gene; V was cut back by 2 bases and J by 1 base. The CDR3 covers 16 residues. CDR1 is SGHRS and CDR2 is YFSETQ in the germline V gene. CDR3 amino acids: CASSFGGTSGTDTQYF. The CDR3 bases are TGCGCCAGCAGCTTCGGGGGGACTAGCGGCACAGATACGCAGTATTTT.

The rearrangement joins TRBV7-2 to TRBJ2-7; TRBD2 might be the D (6 bases). The germline V gene encodes CDR1 SGHTA and CDR2 FQGNSA. There are 17 residues in the CDR3. Trimming stripped 3 bases from V and 6 bases from J, with 24 bases between. The CDR3 reads CASSLSRYNVGRGEQYF. In nucleotides, the CDR3 is TGTGCCAGCAGCTTGTCCCGTTATAATGTCGGGAGAGGCGAGCAGTACTTC.

The V call is TRBV7-2, the J call TRBJ2-1; TRBD1 agrees at 10 bases. Losses at the gene ends were 3 bases for V and 10 bases for J; bases not matched to a gene: 6. CDR3 size: 14 residues. Germline assignment: CDR1 SGHTA and CDR2 FQGNSA. CDR3 sequence: CASSFRTGGREQFF. CDR3 nucleotides: TGTGCCAGCAGCTTCAGGACAGGGGGAAGGGAGCAGTTCTTC.

This chain connects TRBV7-9 to TRBJ1-6; TRBD1 might be the D (6 bases). CDR1 is SEHNR and CDR2 is FQNEAQ in the germline V gene (reference sequence). Trimming left V 6 bases short and J 9 bases short, with 12 bases between. The CDR3 extends over 13 amino acids. The CDR3 DNA is TGTGCCAGCAGTTACTTGGACAGTTCACCCCTCCACTTT. Its translation: CASSYLDSSPLHF.

V gene TRBV4-3 combines with J gene TRBJ2-2, with 9 bases that match TRBD2. The ends lost 0 bases at V and 6 bases at J; junction bases unmatched: 8. The CDR3 consists of 17 residues. Per the germline V gene, CDR1 is LGHNA and CDR2 is YSLEER. The CDR3 protein is CASSQDHLAGGAGELFF. Here the CDR3 DNA reads TGCGCCAGCAGCCAAGATCATCTCGCGGGAGGGGCCGGGGAGCTGTTTTTT.

The genes are TRBV10-3 and TRBJ2-1, with TRBD2 identical over 9 bases. J gave up 8 bases and V 5 bases, and 13 bases lay outside the gene matches. The CDR3 has 16 amino acids. Germline values: CDR1 ENHRY, CDR2 SYGVKD. The CDR3 coding sequence is TGTGCCATCAGTCGAAGGAGTAGCGGGAGTGTGGATGAGCAGTTCTTC. The encoded protein is CAISRRSSGSVDEQFF.

This clone was observed a few times. Its ends do not fully match the called genes, so a read error is possible. The V and J genes are TRBV6-1 and TRBJ1-2; D might be TRBD1 (5 bases). Germline CDR1 is MNHNS and CDR2 is SASEGT. The CDR3 has 13 amino acids. The CDR3 here is CASSLTALLYIAF. The CDR3 DNA follows: TGTGCCAGCAGCCTGACAGCCCTCCTTTATATAGCCTTC.

This rearrangement joins TRBV10-3 to TRBJ1-2; weak D call: TRBD1 (6 bases). Germline lookup yields CDR1 ENHRY and CDR2 SYGVKD. V lost 10 bases to trimming and J lost 6 bases, with 15 bases between them. The CDR3 is made up of 12 amino acids. CDR3 sequence: CATSQGYHGYTF. As DNA, the CDR3 is TGTGCCACTTCACAGGGATACCATGGCTACACCTTC.

The chain links TRBV4-1 to TRBJ2-1; TRBD2 matches 7 bases. Germline loops: CDR1 MGHRA, CDR2 YSYEKL. There are 13 residues in the CDR3. J was trimmed by 14 bases and V by 1 base; bases with no gene match: 8. The CDR3: CASSQGPSGMEFF. In DNA, the CDR3 is TGCGCCAGCAGCCAAGGGCCAAGCGGGATGGAGTTCTTC.

V is TRBV9 and J is TRBJ2-1; 8 nucleotides align to TRBD2. Unmatched junction bases numbered 20, after V lost 6 bases and J lost 9 bases. Germline V gene data show CDR1 as SGDLS and CDR2 as YYNGEE. This CDR3 comprises 17 residues. CDR3 DNA sequence: TGTGCCAGCACCGAACGGGGGGGAGGGACAACCCGGAGTGAGCAGTTCTTC. Protein: CASTERGGGTTRSEQFF.

The V call is TRBV7-9, the J call TRBJ2-3; 7 nucleotides line up with TRBD1. In germline, CDR1 is SEHNR, CDR2 FQNEAQ (reference sequence). This CDR3 spans 15 amino acids. V was clipped by 3 bases and J by 2 bases; unmatched bases: 5. CDR3 sequence (DNA): TGTGCCAGCAGCTTGACAGGGACGCCCACAGATACGCAGTATTTT. It specifies CASSLTGTPTDTQYF. The full variable domain, completed using reference TRBV7-9 and TRBJ2-3, is DTGVSQNPRHKITKRGQNVTFRCDPISEHNRLYWYRQTLGQGPEFLTYFQNEAQLEKSRLLSDRFSAERPKGSFSTLEIQRTEQGDSAMYLCASSLTGTPTDTQYFGPGTRLTVL.

The chain couples TRBV28 to TRBJ1-5; 12 nucleotides agree with TRBD1. There are 14 residues in the CDR3. Germline values: CDR1 MDHEN, CDR2 SYDVKM. J gave up 8 bases and V 6 bases, and 5 bases lay outside the gene matches. DNA of the CDR3: TGTGCCAGCAGCAGTGGGACAGGGGGCAAGCCCCAGCATTTT. This codes for CASSSGTGGKPQHF.

V usage is TRBV9 and J usage is TRBJ2-7, with D possibly matching TRBD1 (5 bases). The CDR3 sequence is 13 residues long. The germline V and J ends were trimmed by 0 bases and 7 bases, with 11 bases remaining between them. The germline CDR1 and CDR2 sequences are SGDLS and YYNGEE. CDR3 sequence (DNA): TGTGCCAGCAGCGTAGAGGGGAAGGAGGAGCAGTACTTC. Translation gives CASSVEGKEEQYF.

J is TRBJ1-1 and V is TRBV2; D gene unclear. Germline loops: CDR1 SNHLY, CDR2 FYNNEI. This CDR3 spans 13 amino acids. The V gene lost 6 bases and the J gene lost 5 bases, with 13 bases spanning the gap. The CDR3 reads CASRNSPETEAFF. DNA for the CDR3: TGTGCCAGCAGAAACAGTCCCGAAACTGAAGCTTTCTTT.

The CDR3: CASSLGQGIYEQYF. The CDR3 nucleotides are TGTGCCAGTAGTTTGGGACAGGGGATCTACGAGCAGTACTTC. The chain uses TRBV19 and TRBJ2-7, with TRBD1 matching over 10 bases. V lost 5 bases to trimming and J lost 3 bases; unmatched junction nucleotides: 4. This CDR3 region has 14 residues. Per germline, CDR1 LNHDA and CDR2 SQIVND (reference sequence).

The V call is TRBV18, the J call TRBJ2-3; D ambiguous. The CDR3 loop spans 13 amino acids. V was cut by 6 bases and J by 2 bases, with 9 bases left in between. The germline CDR1 and CDR2 sequences are KGHSH and LQKENI. CDR3 in amino acids: CASSALVTDTQYF. CDR3 sequence (DNA): TGTGCCAGCTCGGCGCTAGTCACAGATACGCAGTATTTT.

V usage is TRBV7-3 and J usage is TRBJ2-1, with D perhaps matching TRBD1 (5 bases). The V gene lost 4 bases and the J gene lost 7 bases, with 14 bases spanning the gap. CDR1 is SGHTA, CDR2 FQGTGA, per germline. This CDR3 comprises 14 residues. The CDR3 sequence: CASSWGPRGNEQFF. DNA of the CDR3: TGTGCCAGCAGCTGGGGCCCCCGCGGAAATGAGCAGTTCTTC.

The chain carries TRBV27 and TRBJ1-1; a possible D gene is TRBD1 (5 bases). The V end was cut by 4 bases, the J end by 3 bases, with 15 bases between. This CDR3 contains 15 residues. CDR1 is MNHEY, CDR2 SMNVEV, per germline (reference sequence). The CDR3 DNA follows: TGTGCCAGCAGTTCCTACGAGGGAGGGGACACTGAAGCTTTCTTT. Translating it yields CASSSYEGGDTEAFF.

This clone came up once. This chain joins TRBV4-1 and TRBJ1-3; D remains unclear. With 1 base removed from V and 0 bases from J, the gap between germline ends came to 10 bases. This CDR3 region has 16 residues. In germline, CDR1 is MGHRA, CDR2 YSYEKL. CDR3: CASSQGGPNSGNTIYF. CDR3 nucleotides: TGCGCCAGCAGCCAAGGAGGTCCAAACTCTGGAAACACCATATATTTT.

To note about this clone: At one of its ends the junction is not consistent with the germline gene, which may arise from a read error. This chain links TRBV18 with TRBJ2-3, with 13 nucleotides matching TRBD2. Germline CDR1 reads KGHSH; CDR2 reads LQKENI. The CDR3 loop spans 16 amino acids. The CDR3 loop reads CASSPLAGGPKDTQYF. Written as DNA, the CDR3 is TGTGCCAGCTCTCCACTAGCGGGAGGGCCGAAAGATACGCAGTATTTT.

V and J are TRBV19 and TRBJ2-5; 8 nucleotides agree with TRBD2. There are 14 residues in the CDR3. V shed 1 base, J shed 3 bases, and the junction held 1 base outside the gene matches. The V gene's germline CDR1 is LNHDA and CDR2 SQIVND (reference sequence). CDR3 region: CASSIALAEETQYF. The CDR3 region has the DNA TGTGCCAGTAGTATAGCACTAGCGGAAGAGACCCAGTACTTC.

The chain combines TRBV11-3 with TRBJ2-1; weak D call: TRBD1 (6 bases). Germline V gene data show CDR1 as SGHNT and CDR2 as YENEEA. This CDR3 comprises 17 residues. The V gene lost 0 bases and the J gene lost 7 bases, with 19 bases spanning the gap. The CDR3 DNA reads TGTGCCAGCAGCTTAGATCCCGGGGACAACTCTGAGAATGAGCAGTTCTTC. It codes for CASSLDPGDNSENEQFF.

The rearrangement uses TRBV7-3 and TRBJ2-1, with 9 positions matching TRBD2. V shed 2 bases and J 6 bases; nucleotides not matched to a gene: 5. CDR1 is SGHTA, CDR2 FQGTGA, per germline. The CDR3 has 15 residues. CDR3 sequence reads: CASSLLAGPSNEQFF. CDR3 DNA: TGTGCCAGCAGCTTACTAGCGGGACCGTCCAATGAGCAGTTCTTC.

The chain is built from TRBV2 and TRBJ2-7; D unclear. V lost 4 bases and J lost 7, with 8 bases in between. This CDR3 region has 11 residues. Germline CDR1 reads SNHLY; CDR2 reads FYNNEI. CDR3 bases: TGTGCCAGCAGTGGCCAGTGGGAGCAGTACTTC. It codes for CASSGQWEQYF.

This clone was seen a few times. The chain is built from TRBV9 and TRBJ2-1, with 14 nucleotides matching TRBD2. The CDR3 runs to 16 residues. CDR1 is SGDLS, CDR2 YYNGEE, per germline. V shed 3 bases and J 6 bases; nucleotides not matched to a gene: 5. The CDR3 protein is CASSDRLAGGPNEQFF. CDR3 in DNA: TGTGCCAGCAGCGACCGACTAGCGGGAGGGCCCAATGAGCAGTTCTTC.

The gene calls are TRBV5-4 and TRBJ2-5; maybe TRBD2 (6 bases). From germline, CDR1 is SGHNT and CDR2 YYREEE (reference sequence). Trimming shortened V by 0 bases and J by 5 bases, and 17 bases separated the two germline ends. The CDR3 runs to 16 residues. CDR3 in amino acids: CASSLGATSGGETQYF. As DNA, the CDR3 is TGTGCCAGCAGCTTGGGGGCGACTAGTGGAGGCGAGACCCAGTACTTC. The full variable domain, with the rest looked up from reference TRBV5-4 and TRBJ2-5, is ETGVTQSPTHLIKTRGQQVTLRCSSQSGHNTVSWYQQALGQGPQFIFQYYREEENGRGNFPPRFSGLQFPNYSSELNVNALELDDSALYLCASSLGATSGGETQYFGPGTRLLVL.

The rearrangement joins TRBV7-2 to TRBJ1-1; D possibly corresponds to TRBD1 (5 bases). V shed 2 bases and J shed 5 bases, with 18 bases lying between them. Germline V gives CDR1 SGHTA, CDR2 FQGNSA. The CDR3 consists of 16 residues. The CDR3 reads CASSLSGPTRGTEAFF. DNA of the CDR3: TGTGCCAGCAGCTTATCAGGGCCCACGCGGGGTACTGAAGCTTTCTTT.